These T cell receptor beta chains were read from a single sample in a study of blood T cell repertoires in COVID-19. TCRdb's table, derived via immunoSEQ multiplex PCR, lists solely in-frame clones and lacks some. The data contain just over 650,000 clones, just under 90% of them seen just once; the ten biggest clones take up 0.2% to 0.3%. The sample was peripheral blood. Receptors originate from a woman in her late teens or twenties with acute or convalescent COVID-19. The CDR3 runs from the conserved cysteine through the conserved F or W. The D gene is left open where the match is weak. Clone size is given for some rows only: seen once, a few or many times, or a class if the clone is expanded.

d_gene,j_gene,abundance,v_gene,CDR3nt,CDR3aa
-,TRBJ1-1,once,TRBV3-1/TRBV3-2,TGTGCCAGCAGCCAGCGGGACACTGAAGCTTTCTTT,CASSQRDTEAFF
TRBD2,TRBJ2-3,-,TRBV9,TGTGCCAGCAGCGTAGCCAGGACTAGCGTCACAGATACGCAGTATTTT,CASSVARTSVTDTQYF
-,TRBJ1-3,-,TRBV5-5,TGTGCCAGCAGCCAAGAGTCGAACACCATATATTTT,CASSQESNTIYF
-,TRBJ1-5,-,TRBV28,TGTGCCAGCCATAGGTCCATAGGGGACAATCAGCCCCAGCATTTT,CASHRSIGDNQPQHF
-,TRBJ1-2,-,TRBV2,TGTGCCAGCGGGGAGGGAGTCTATGGCTACACCTTC,CASGEGVYGYTF
-,TRBJ2-2,once,TRBV5-1,TGCGCCAGCAGCTTGGGCACAGGGCAGAACACCGGGGAGCTGTTTTTT,CASSLGTGQNTGELFF
-,TRBJ2-5,-,TRBV5-1,TGCGCCAGCAGCTCCGGGAAGGGGGTAGAGACCCAGTACTTC,CASSSGKGVETQYF
TRBD1,TRBJ1-1,-,TRBV5-5,TGTGCCAGCAGCTCTTCTACAGGGGGGATCACTGAAGCTTTCTTT,CASSSSTGGITEAFF
TRBD1,TRBJ1-2,-,TRBV10-3,TGTGCCACCGCCGAAGCAGGACAGGCTTATGGCTACACCTTC,CATAEAGQAYGYTF
-,TRBJ1-2,few,TRBV11-2,TGTGCCAGCAGCTCCGACAGTTACTATGGCTACACCTTC,CASSSDSYYGYTF
TRBD1,TRBJ2-7,-,TRBV29-1,TGCAGCGTTAAGGGGGGGGACAGGGGAGTGAAGCAGTACTTC,CSVKGGDRGVKQYF
-,TRBJ2-2,-,TRBV1,TGCACCAGCAGCCAAGAATCAGGGTTGCCAACCGGGGAGCTGTTTTTT,CTSSQESGLPTGELFF
TRBD1,TRBJ1-1,-,TRBV7-2,TGTGCCAGCAGTCTCTCACCCTACAGGGGGAGGAACACTGAAGCTTTCTTT,CASSLSPYRGRNTEAFF
-,TRBJ2-5,-,TRBV4-1,TGCGCCAGCAGCCAATCCGGGGAGACCCAGTACTTC,CASSQSGETQYF
-,TRBJ1-1,-,TRBV24-1,TGTGCCACCAGCACAGGGAGGGGGGCCAACACTGAAGCTTTCTTT,CATSTGRGANTEAFF
TRBD1,TRBJ2-5,-,TRBV11-3,TGTGCCAGCAGCTTAGGCTCACAGGGGGCTTTACAAGAGACCCAGTACTTC,CASSLGSQGALQETQYF
-,TRBJ1-1,-,TRBV5-1,TGCGCCAGCAGCTTGCAGGGTGTAGGGAAAATGAACACTGAAGCTTTCTTT,CASSLQGVGKMNTEAFF
TRBD1,TRBJ1-1,once,TRBV19,TGTGCCAGTAGTATGGCCAGGGGGCGTAACACTGAAGCTTTCTTT,CASSMARGRNTEAFF
TRBD1,TRBJ1-2,-,TRBV5-5,TGTGCCAGCAACAACAGGGGGATTAACTATGGCTACACCTTC,CASNNRGINYGYTF
-,TRBJ1-5,once,TRBV11-2,TGTGCCAGCAGCTTAGATGATGGGAGGGGCGGTCGTCAGCCCCAGCATTTT,CASSLDDGRGGRQPQHF
-,TRBJ2-6,-,TRBV5-5,TGTGCCAGCAGCCCAATGGACGGAGGGGGGGCTGGGGCCAACGTCCTGACTTTC,CASSPMDGGGAGANVLTF
-,TRBJ1-2,-,TRBV7-9,TGTGCCAGCAGCTCCCAGGGATCTTGGGGCTATGGCTACACCTTC,CASSSQGSWGYGYTF
-,TRBJ2-2,-,TRBV2,TGTGCCAGCAGTTCGGGTGACGGGGAGCTGTTTTTT,CASSSGDGELFF
-,TRBJ1-2,-,TRBV6-4,TGTGCCAGCATTACCCTCCCCGACAGACATCTTAACTATGGCTACACCTTC,CASITLPDRHLNYGYTF
-,TRBJ1-2,-,TRBV7-9,TGTGCCAGCAGCTTAGGTTCAGGGGTCCGATTCGCTGATGGCTACACCTTC,CASSLGSGVRFADGYTF
-,TRBJ1-1,once,TRBV7-9,TGTGCCAGCAGCTTAGCAAGGACAGAGAGGACTGAAGCTTTCTTT,CASSLARTERTEAFF
TRBD2,TRBJ2-7,-,TRBV6-4,TGTGCCAGCAGTGAGAAAGCGGGGGGGCCCGGCGAGCAGTACTTC,CASSEKAGGPGEQYF
-,TRBJ2-2,-,TRBV4-3,TGCGCCAGCAGCCAAGTCGGGGGGCCTTATCCCGCCGGGGAGCTGTTTTTT,CASSQVGGPYPAGELFF
-,TRBJ2-1,once,TRBV27,TGTGCCAGCAGTTACGGCGGTCTTTCGTACAATGAGCAGTTCTTC,CASSYGGLSYNEQFF
TRBD1,TRBJ1-2,-,TRBV19,TGTGCCAGTAGCCCCTTGACAGGGACGCACACCTTC,CASSPLTGTHTF
TRBD2,TRBJ2-3,-,TRBV3-1/TRBV3-2,TGTGCCAGCAGCCAAGAAGCGGGGGAGGGACGAGATACGCAGTATTTT,CASSQEAGEGRDTQYF
-,TRBJ2-1,-,TRBV19,TGTGCCAGTAGTAACGGGGGTCGGGGCAATGAGCAGTTCTTC,CASSNGGRGNEQFF
-,TRBJ2-3,-,TRBV9,TGTGCCAGCAGCGTAATTTACAGGCCCACAGATACGCAGTATTTT,CASSVIYRPTDTQYF
TRBD1,TRBJ1-1,-,TRBV5-1,TGCGCCAGCAGCCCAACAGCAGGGGGGACTGAAGCTTTCTTT,CASSPTAGGTEAFF
-,TRBJ1-1,-,TRBV29-1,TGCAGCGTTGTTAGCAGATCGAACACTGAAGCTTTCTTT,CSVVSRSNTEAFF
-,TRBJ1-3,-,TRBV5-8,TGTGCCAGCAGCTTGCGCCCGGGGTTCTCTGGAAACACCATATATTTT,CASSLRPGFSGNTIYF
-,TRBJ1-1,few,TRBV27,TGTGCCAGCAGTATACCCGGCAGCGACACTGAAGCTTTCTTT,CASSIPGSDTEAFF
-,TRBJ2-3,-,TRBV15,TGTGCCACCAGCAGAGATACTCCAGATACGCAGTATTTT,CATSRDTPDTQYF
-,TRBJ1-1,once,TRBV30,TGTGCCTTGACCAGGGGCAGGAACACTGAAGCTTTCTTT,CALTRGRNTEAFF
-,TRBJ2-7,-,TRBV30,TGTGCCTGGAGTATTATGTCGGGGTACTACGAGCAGTACTTC,CAWSIMSGYYEQYF
-,TRBJ1-1,-,TRBV2,TGTGCCAGCCGCCAAACAGTCATGAACACTGAAGCTTTCTTT,CASRQTVMNTEAFF
-,TRBJ1-4,-,TRBV5-1,TGCGCCAGCAAGTTACAGGACAATGAAAAACTGTTTTTT,CASKLQDNEKLFF
TRBD1,TRBJ1-1,-,TRBV6-6,TGTGCCAGCAGTCCCCGGGACAGTCCATACTTAACATCACGTTGGAACACTGAAGCTTTCTTT,CASSPRDSPYLTSRWNTEAFF
TRBD1,TRBJ1-1,-,TRBV5-1,TGCGCCAGCAGTTTGGGACAGCCGAACACTGAAGCTTTCTTT,CASSLGQPNTEAFF
-,TRBJ1-1,few,TRBV7-9,TGTGCCAGCAGCCAGGACAGTAACACTGAAGCTTTCTTT,CASSQDSNTEAFF
TRBD1,TRBJ1-2,-,TRBV4-1,TGCGCCAGCAGTCACGCCGGGACAGGGCCCTACTATGGCTACACCTTC,CASSHAGTGPYYGYTF
-,TRBJ1-2,-,TRBV30,TGTGCCTGGAGTGGCATCGGTCGCTATGGCTACACCTTC,CAWSGIGRYGYTF
-,TRBJ2-7,-,TRBV3-1/TRBV3-2,TGTGCCAGCAGCGCCCAAAGCGGCCCCTACGAGCAGTACTTC,CASSAQSGPYEQYF
-,TRBJ1-4,-,TRBV21-1,TGTGCCAGCAGCCGACGACAGGGGGATGAAAAACTGTTTTTT,CASSRRQGDEKLFF